This T cell receptor beta chain was identified in a study of cytomegalovirus exposure and HLA in healthy donors. Overall study results and limits: In an earlier analysis, productive rearrangement rates for most beta V segments clustered near 87% or 30%. Rarity characterized most TCR sequences, yet some public TCRs appeared in many donors. Certain indistinguishable V segments, among them TRBV6-2 and TRBV6-3, were excluded.

The PCR ran on 60 Vbeta and 13 Jbeta primers. In the study's own analysis: Approximately 11 million of the roughly 80 million unique TCR beta chains counted in a later analysis were shared. Here immunoSEQ multiplex PCR was the method, and the copy in TCRdb shows in-frame clones only, minus some. D and trimming were read from the DNA, whereas the V and J calls and clone size are those reported in that table. Of 100,000 or so clones listed, 74% are singletons. A word on this clone: Its cognate antigen is unknown.

V lost 5 bases to trimming and J lost 1 base, with 18 bases between them. Germline CDR1 is SEHNR and CDR2 is FQNEAQ (reference sequence). This CDR3 is 18 amino acids long. The sample consisted of PBMCs. This chain uses TRBV7-9 with TRBJ2-6, with D perhaps matching TRBD2 (6 bases). This receptor was identified in a human donor in good health. In DNA, the CDR3 is TGTGCCAGCAGCCCCCGGGAGCCTACCTCGTCTGGGGCCAACGTCCTGACTTTC. Translating it yields CASSPREPTSSGANVLTF.